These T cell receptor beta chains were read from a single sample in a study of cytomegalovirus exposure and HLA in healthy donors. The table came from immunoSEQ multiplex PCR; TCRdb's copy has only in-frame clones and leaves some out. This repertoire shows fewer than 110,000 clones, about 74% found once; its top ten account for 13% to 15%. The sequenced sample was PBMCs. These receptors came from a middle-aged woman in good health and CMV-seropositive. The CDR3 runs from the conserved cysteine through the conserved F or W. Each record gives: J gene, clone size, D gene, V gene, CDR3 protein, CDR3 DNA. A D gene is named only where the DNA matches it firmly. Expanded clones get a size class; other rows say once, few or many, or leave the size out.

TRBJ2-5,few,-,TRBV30,CAWGGGGAVSETQYF,TGTGCCTGGGGTGGGGGGGGCGCTGTCTCAGAGACCCAGTACTTC
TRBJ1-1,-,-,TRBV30,CARKRVRDTEAFF,TGTGCCAGAAAAAGGGTGCGGGATACTGAAGCTTTCTTT
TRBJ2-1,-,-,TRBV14,CASSRLSGEQFF,TGTGCCAGCAGCCGACTCTCGGGTGAGCAGTTCTTC
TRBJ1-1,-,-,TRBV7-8,CASSDQGDEAFF,TGTGCCAGCAGCGACCAAGGGGATGAAGCTTTCTTT
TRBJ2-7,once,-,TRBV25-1,CASSGQTYEQYF,TGTGCCAGCAGTGGTCAGACCTACGAGCAGTACTTC
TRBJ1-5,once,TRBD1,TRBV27,CASSLAGTVNGPQHF,TGTGCCAGCAGTTTAGCGGGGACAGTGAACGGGCCCCAGCATTTT
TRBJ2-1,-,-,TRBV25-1,CASSEYSHQFF,TGTGCCAGCAGTGAATATTCCCATCAGTTCTTC
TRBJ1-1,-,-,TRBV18,CASSPHHDLGGGYTEAFF,TGTGCCAGCTCACCACACCACGACCTCGGGGGGGGGTACACTGAAGCTTTCTTT
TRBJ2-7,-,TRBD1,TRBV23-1,CATSVTGRRSYEQYF,TGCGCCACCTCGGTGACAGGGCGGCGGTCCTACGAGCAGTACTTC
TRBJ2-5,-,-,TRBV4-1,CASSLNWAGKEETQYF,TGCGCCAGCAGCCTCAATTGGGCAGGGAAAGAAGAGACCCAGTACTTC
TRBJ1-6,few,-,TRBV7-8,CASSSTGLNSPLHF,TGTGCCAGCAGCTCAACAGGGCTTAATTCACCCCTCCACTTT
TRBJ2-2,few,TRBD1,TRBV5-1,CASSTGQGTGELFF,TGCGCCAGCAGCACGGGACAGGGGACCGGGGAGCTGTTTTTT
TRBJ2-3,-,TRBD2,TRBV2,CASSLGTSGGLVDTQYF,TGTGCCAGCAGCCTCGGGACTAGCGGGGGGCTAGTAGATACGCAGTATTTT
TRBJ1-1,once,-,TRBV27,CASSLSGWYTEAFF,TGTGCCAGCAGTTTATCGGGCTGGTATACTGAAGCTTTCTTT
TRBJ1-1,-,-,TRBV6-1,CASSEFGQLNTEAFF,TGTGCCAGCAGTGAATTTGGACAGCTGAACACTGAAGCTTTCTTT
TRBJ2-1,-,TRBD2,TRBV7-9,CASGKTGGYEQFF,TGTGCCAGCGGCAAAACGGGGGGGTATGAGCAGTTCTTC
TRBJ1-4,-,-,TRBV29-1,CSVGQSNEKLFF,TGCAGCGTTGGACAGAGTAATGAAAAACTGTTTTTT
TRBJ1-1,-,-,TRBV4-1,CASSQVARDTEAFF,TGCGCCAGCAGCCAAGTTGCCAGGGACACTGAAGCTTTCTTT
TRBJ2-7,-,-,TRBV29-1,CSVRRGYEQYF,TGCAGCGTCCGACGGGGCTACGAGCAGTACTTC
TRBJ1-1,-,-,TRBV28,CASSHGGGAAEAFF,TGTGCCAGCAGCCACGGGGGTGGAGCGGCTGAAGCTTTCTTT
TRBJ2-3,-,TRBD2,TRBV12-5,CASGLGTNGVTDTQYF,TGTGCTAGTGGTTTAGGGACTAACGGTGTCACAGATACGCAGTATTTT
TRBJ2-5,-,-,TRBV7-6,CASSPRPGETQYF,TGTGCCAGCAGCCCCCGCCCGGGGGAGACCCAGTACTTC